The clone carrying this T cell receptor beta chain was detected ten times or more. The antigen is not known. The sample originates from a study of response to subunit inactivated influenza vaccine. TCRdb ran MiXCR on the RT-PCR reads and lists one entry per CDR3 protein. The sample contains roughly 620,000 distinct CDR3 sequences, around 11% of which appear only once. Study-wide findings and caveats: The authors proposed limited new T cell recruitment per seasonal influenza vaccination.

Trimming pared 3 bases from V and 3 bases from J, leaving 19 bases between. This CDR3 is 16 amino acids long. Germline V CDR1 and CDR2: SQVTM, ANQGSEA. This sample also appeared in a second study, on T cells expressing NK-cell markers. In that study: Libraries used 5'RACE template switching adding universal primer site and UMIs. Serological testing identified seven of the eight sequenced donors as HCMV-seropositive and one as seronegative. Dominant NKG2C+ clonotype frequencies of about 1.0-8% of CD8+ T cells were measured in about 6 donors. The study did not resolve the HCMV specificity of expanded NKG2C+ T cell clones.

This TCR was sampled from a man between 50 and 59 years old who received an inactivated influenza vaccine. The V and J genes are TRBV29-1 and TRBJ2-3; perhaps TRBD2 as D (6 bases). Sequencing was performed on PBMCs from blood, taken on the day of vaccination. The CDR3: CSVETYGRFLTDTQYF. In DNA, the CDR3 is TGCAGCGTTGAGACGTACGGGAGATTTTTGACAGATACGCAGTATTTT.